This entry lists 4 T cell receptor beta chains sequenced from one sample in a study of spatial heterogeneity in lung cancer. Study-level points and caveats: In tumors, expanded intratumoral alpha and beta TCR counts tracked mutation counts.

TCRdb re-called the 5' RACE reads with MiXCR, one entry per CDR3 protein. The repertoire holds about 18,000 distinct CDR3 sequences, with 6.5% to 8.5% as singletons. What these receptors recognize is not known. Time point reported: sample taken at primary tumor resection. Sequenced material: lung tumor tissue, taken at surgery. The source of these receptors is a male donor with early-stage non-small cell lung cancer.

This clonotype was detected many times. The chain joins TRBV20-1 to TRBJ2-1; no reliable D call. CDR3 size: 11 residues. The V end lost 1 base, the J end lost 8 bases, and 6 bases lay between the germline ends. In germline, CDR1 is DFQATT, CDR2 SNEGSKA (reference sequence). The CDR3 coding sequence is TGCAGTGCTAGAGCGGGCCATGAGCAGTTCTTC. Translation: CSARAGHEQFF.

This clonotype was counted many times. The V call is TRBV5-5, the J call TRBJ1-2; D call uncertain. The germline V and J ends were trimmed by 0 bases and 1 base, with 13 bases remaining between them. The CDR3 runs 16 residues. From germline, CDR1 is SGHKS and CDR2 YYEKEE (reference sequence). CDR3 bases: TGTGCCAGCAGCTTGGATCCGAGCCTCCTTAACTATGGCTACACCTTC. Its protein product is CASSLDPSLLNYGYTF.

This clonotype showed up many times. The chain carries TRBV5-1 and TRBJ1-1; D is uncertain. Trimming removed 1 base at V and 0 bases at J, with 10 bases between. Germline loops: CDR1 SGHRS, CDR2 YFSETQ. This CDR3 contains 15 residues. As DNA, the CDR3 is TGCGCCAGCAGCTTGTTGGCAGAAATGAACACTGAAGCTTTCTTT. Its protein product is CASSLLAEMNTEAFF. Complete variable domain (other parts from reference TRBV5-1 and TRBJ1-1): KAGVTQTPRYLIKTRGQQVTLSCSPISGHRSVSWYQQTPGQGLQFLFEYFSETQRNKGNFPGRFSGRQFSNSRSEMNVSTLELGDSALYLCASSLLAEMNTEAFFGQGTRLTVV.

As to this clonotype: Being one base from a much bigger clone, this may be a read error. The V and J genes are TRBV5-6 and TRBJ1-2, with D possibly TRBD1 on 6 matching bases. The CDR3 has 14 residues. The germline gives CDR1 SGHDT, CDR2 YYEEEE. CDR3 protein: CANSATGMNYGYTF. The DNA for the CDR3 is TGTGCCAACAGCGCCACAGGGATGAACTATGGCTACACCTTC.